The present TCR beta chain was sequenced within a study of blood T cell repertoires in COVID-19. Study overall: The origin of the acute and convalescent COVID-19 samples was the United States, Italy and Spain. T cells, B-cell-depleted T cells, or PBMCs provided the cDNA or gDNA that served as material.

Authors' methods: By means of reference gene primer amplification, nucleated cell counts were estimated. Assay: immunoSEQ multiplex PCR; the TCRdb copy retains only in-frame clones and omits some. The DNA gave D and trimming, while V, J and clone size come from that table. The table lists 210,000 or so clones, 84% of them singletons. Sequencing was done on a sample of peripheral blood. The receptor was isolated from a woman in her fifties or sixties with active or convalescent COVID-19.

CDR3 amino acids: CASSFTGTGFWEQYF. The CDR3 bases are TGTGCCAGCAGTTTCACCGGGACAGGTTTTTGGGAGCAGTACTTC. V gene TRBV27 combines with J gene TRBJ2-7; 8 positions agree with TRBD1. V was clipped by 3 bases and J by 7 bases; unmatched bases: 11. The CDR3 runs to 15 residues. From germline, CDR1 is MNHEY and CDR2 SMNVEV (reference sequence).